What follows are 23 T cell receptor beta chains derived from one specimen sequenced in a study of cytomegalovirus exposure and HLA in healthy donors. Clones were sequenced by immunoSEQ multiplex PCR, and TCRdb holds only the in-frame ones, with some missing. The sample carries tens of thousands of clones, about 96% recorded once. Material for sequencing was PBMCs. These TCRs come from a woman between 18 and 30 years old in good health and CMV-seronegative.

This sequence joins TRBV7-2 and TRBJ1-2; perhaps TRBD1 as D (5 bases). The CDR3 has 14 residues. V lost 7 bases and J lost 3, with 15 bases in between. Germline values: CDR1 SGHTA, CDR2 FQGNSA. The CDR3 sequence is CASTLGPADYGYTF. CDR3 in DNA: TGTGCCAGCACCCTGGGGCCGGCCGACTATGGCTACACCTTC.

V is TRBV6-5 and J is TRBJ1-5, with TRBD1 as a possible D gene (6 bases). V lost 2 bases and J 7 bases, leaving 9 bases between the germline ends. CDR3 size: 13 residues. The germline V gene has CDR1 MNHEY and CDR2 SVGAGI. CDR3 sequence: CASSYGGSQPQHF. The CDR3 DNA is TGTGCCAGCAGTTACGGGGGCTCCCAGCCCCAGCATTTT.

The genes are TRBV6-4 and TRBJ2-1; possible D gene TRBD2, 7 bases. The CDR3 spans 15 residues. Germline values: CDR1 MRHNA, CDR2 SNTAGT. Trimming left V 0 bases short and J 5 bases short, with 11 bases between. CDR3 amino acids: CASSDSRGGHNEQFF. The CDR3 DNA sequence: TGTGCCAGCAGTGACTCGAGGGGGGGTCACAATGAGCAGTTCTTC.

The gene calls are TRBV5-1 and TRBJ2-1; a weak D match, TRBD2 (6 bases). Trimming removed 4 bases from V and 2 bases from J, with 16 bases in between. This CDR3 is 16 amino acids long. Germline CDR1 reads SGHRS; CDR2 reads YFSETQ. The CDR3 sequence: CASSLGAGEPYNEQFF. The CDR3 bases are TGCGCCAGCAGCCTTGGAGCGGGCGAGCCCTACAATGAGCAGTTCTTC.

This sequence joins TRBV14 and TRBJ1-3; D is undetermined. V lost 5 bases, J lost 5 bases, and 7 bases lay in between. This CDR3 is built from 12 residues. Per germline, CDR1 SGHDN and CDR2 FVKESK. The CDR3 here is CASSSPRNTIYF. The DNA for the CDR3 is TGTGCCAGCAGCTCCCCCAGAAACACCATATATTTT.

The chain combines TRBV5-1 with TRBJ2-1, with D tentatively TRBD1 (6 bases). V was cut by 0 bases and J by 4 bases, with 8 bases left in between. This CDR3 region has 14 residues. Germline V CDR1 and CDR2: SGHRS, YFSETQ. The DNA of the CDR3 is TGCGCCAGCAGCTTGGCGCAGGGGTACAATGAGCAGTTCTTC. This encodes CASSLAQGYNEQFF.

The chain couples TRBV23-1 to TRBJ2-7, with 10 bases matching TRBD1. TRBV23-1 is annotated as an ORF whose role is uncertain. Germline trimming cut 0 bases from V and 2 bases from J; bases unmatched to any gene: 7. The CDR3 contains 17 residues. In DNA, the CDR3 is TGCGCCAGCAGTCAATCGTCGGGACAGGGGCACACCTACGAGCAGTACTTC. Translating gives CASSQSSGQGHTYEQYF.

The V call is TRBV9, the J call TRBJ1-2; TRBD1 matches at 11 bases. Losses at the gene ends were 0 bases for V and 6 bases for J; bases not matched to a gene: 10. Per germline, CDR1 SGDLS and CDR2 YYNGEE. The CDR3 covers 17 residues. The CDR3 sequence is CASSVEGGQGAGHGYTF. DNA of the CDR3: TGTGCCAGCAGCGTAGAAGGAGGACAGGGGGCAGGGCATGGCTACACCTTC.

The CDR3 DNA is TGTGCCAGCAGCGTAGACAGAGACCGGGACACCTACGAGCAGTACTTC. Translating it yields CASSVDRDRDTYEQYF. The chain couples TRBV9 to TRBJ2-7; a possible D gene is TRBD1 (6 bases). The CDR3 is made up of 16 amino acids. Trimming took 0 bases from V and 2 from J, leaving 15 bases between them. Looked up from germline, CDR1 is SGDLS and CDR2 is YYNGEE.

The chain uses TRBV6-5 and TRBJ2-1; 8 bases are shared with TRBD2. This CDR3 has 15 amino acids. Germline V gene data show CDR1 as MNHEY and CDR2 as SVGAGI. The V gene end was trimmed by 8 bases and the J gene end by 1 base; junction bases not matched to a gene: 7. The CDR3 protein is CASVRERGSYNEQFF. CDR3 sequence (DNA): TGTGCCAGCGTTCGGGAGCGGGGGTCCTACAATGAGCAGTTCTTC.

V usage is TRBV11-3 and J usage is TRBJ2-3, with 8 bases aligning to TRBD2. The CDR3 is 12 residues long. V lost 4 bases to trimming and J lost 6 bases; unmatched junction nucleotides: 0. Germline-derived CDR1 and CDR2 are SGHNT and YENEEA. The CDR3 DNA sequence: TGTGCCAGCAGCTCGGGGGGGGATACGCAGTATTTT. It translates to CASSSGGDTQYF.

The chain recombines TRBV2 with TRBJ2-7, with a weak D call TRBD1 (6 bases). Trimming removed 7 bases at V and 3 bases at J, with 16 bases between. CDR3 size: 14 residues. Germline V gene sequence: CDR1 SNHLY, CDR2 FYNNEI. As DNA, the CDR3 is TGTGCCAGCACGGAGGCGACAGGATTCTACGAGCAGTACTTC. Translation: CASTEATGFYEQYF. Full variable domain (outside the CDR3, taken from reference TRBV2 and TRBJ2-7): EPEVTQTPSHQVTQMGQEVILRCVPISNHLYFYWYRQILGQKVEFLVSFYNNEISEKSEIFDDQFSVERPDGSNFTLKIRSTKLEDSAMYFCASTEATGFYEQYFGPGTRLTVT.

The chain joins TRBV4-1 to TRBJ2-5; D unresolved. The germline CDR1 and CDR2 sequences are MGHRA and YSYEKL. V was pared by 11 bases and J by 3 bases, with 16 bases between. This CDR3 region has 13 residues. CDR3 loop: CAASLARKETQYF. DNA for the CDR3: TGCGCCGCCTCGCTGGCCCGAAAAGAGACCCAGTACTTC.

As to this clone: The sample has other DNA sequences that encode this CDR3 too. V usage is TRBV6-4 and J usage is TRBJ2-3; D might be TRBD2 (6 bases). V lost 3 bases and J 0 bases, leaving 7 bases between the germline ends. The CDR3 covers 14 residues. Per germline, CDR1 MRHNA and CDR2 SNTAGT. The CDR3 coding sequence is TGTGCCAGCAGTGATGGGACTAGCACAGATACGCAGTATTTT. It yields the protein CASSDGTSTDTQYF.

The chain uses TRBV6-5 and TRBJ2-3; the D gene is possibly TRBD2 (6 bases). Trimming pared 2 bases from V and 5 bases from J, leaving 8 bases between. This CDR3 is built from 13 residues. Germline V gene lookup returns CDR1 MNHEY and CDR2 SVGAGI. CDR3 sequence reads: CASSYRGKDTQYF. DNA for the CDR3: TGTGCCAGCAGTTACCGGGGGAAAGATACGCAGTATTTT.

This clone was observed a single time. The chain uses TRBV28 and TRBJ1-4, with D uncertain. The CDR3 has 14 residues. Trimming stripped 1 base from V and 8 bases from J, with 11 bases between. CDR1 is MDHEN and CDR2 is SYDVKM in the germline V gene. The CDR3 reads CASSLSAPGEKLFF. The CDR3 DNA follows: TGTGCCAGCAGTTTATCGGCCCCGGGGGAAAAACTGTTTTTT.

This chain links TRBV6-5 with TRBJ1-2, with TRBD1 as a possible D gene (5 bases). The CDR3 length is 15 residues. Looked up from germline, CDR1 is MNHEY and CDR2 is SVGAGI. The V end lost 2 bases, the J end lost 4 bases, and 14 bases lay between the germline ends. The CDR3 loop reads CASSYGEGPGYGYTF. As DNA, the CDR3 is TGTGCCAGCAGTTACGGGGAGGGGCCTGGCTATGGCTACACCTTC.

The chain recombines TRBV15 with TRBJ2-3; possible D gene TRBD2, 6 bases. This CDR3 comprises 14 residues. The germline V gene has CDR1 LNHNV and CDR2 YYDKDF (reference sequence). The V gene lost 8 bases and the J gene lost 2 bases, with 14 bases spanning the gap. CDR3 nucleotides: TGTGCCACCTCGAAGGGGAGGACCACAGATACGCAGTATTTT. Protein sequence: CATSKGRTTDTQYF.

This clone has only a few counts. The chain employs TRBV6-4 and TRBJ2-6, with D possibly matching TRBD1 (6 bases). Trimming took 4 bases from V and 2 from J, leaving 6 bases between them. CDR1 and CDR2 from the germline V gene are MRHNA and SNTAGT. The CDR3 is 14 residues long. CDR3 protein: CASSAGAGANVLTF. The CDR3 region has the DNA TGTGCCAGCAGTGCAGGGGCTGGGGCCAACGTCCTGACTTTC.

The chain has TRBV29-1 and TRBJ2-7; tentatively, D is TRBD1 (5 bases). CDR1 is SQVTM and CDR2 is ANQGSEA in the germline V gene. This CDR3 contains 12 residues. Between the trimmed V and J ends, which lost 6 bases and 4 bases, there was a span of 13 bases. CDR3 in amino acids: CSVRSRGYEQYF. In nucleotides, the CDR3 is TGCAGCGTCCGAAGTAGGGGTTACGAGCAGTACTTC.

This sequence joins TRBV11-2 and TRBJ2-7; maybe TRBD2 (6 bases). V dropped 0 bases and J dropped 7 bases, with 28 bases sitting between them. CDR3 length equals 19 residues. The germline gives CDR1 SGHAT, CDR2 FQNNGV. CDR3 sequence: CASSLDGKTGEWGRVEQYF. The CDR3 nucleotides are TGTGCCAGCAGCTTAGATGGGAAGACGGGGGAATGGGGACGTGTTGAGCAGTACTTC.

The CDR3 loop reads CASSPGLPLGTGDYEQYF. For the CDR3, the DNA is TGCGCCAGCAGCCCCGGTCTCCCCCTGGGGACAGGGGACTACGAGCAGTACTTC. V usage is TRBV5-1 and J usage is TRBJ2-7; 10 nucleotides line up with TRBD1. Germline V lookup: CDR1 SGHRS, CDR2 YFSETQ. The CDR3 contains 18 residues. V was clipped by 4 bases and J by 3 bases; unmatched bases: 16.

This chain connects TRBV19 to TRBJ1-3; D is perhaps TRBD1 (5 bases). From germline, CDR1 is LNHDA and CDR2 SQIVND (reference sequence). The CDR3 covers 15 residues. V lost 9 bases and J 0 bases, leaving 15 bases between the germline ends. CDR3 sequence (DNA): TGTGCCAGCCGAAATGGGGGGGGCTCTGGAAACACCATATATTTT. This encodes CASRNGGGSGNTIYF.